These 30 T cell receptor beta chains originate from one sample sequenced in a study of vaccination and CD4 T cells after COVID-19. Antigens for these TCRs are unknown. With the Oncomine TCR Beta short-read assay, DNA from cultured CD4+ T cells was sequenced. TCRdb analysed the PCR reads with MiXCR anew, one entry per CDR3 protein. Here the sample spans about 12,000 distinct CDR3 sequences, roughly 30% being singletons. Treatment in this sample: roughly ten-day PBMC culture with coronavirus spike peptide pools or control peptides (ViraFEST assay). This specimen was CD4+ T cells from blood, cultured in vitro, taken before SARS-CoV-2 vaccination. The receptors were gathered from a human donor who received a COVID-19 vaccine.

This sequence joins TRBV27 and TRBJ2-7; TRBD2 aligns across 10 bases. J was trimmed by 5 bases and V by 6 bases; bases with no gene match: 7. The germline V gene has CDR1 MNHEY and CDR2 SMNVEV (reference sequence). There are 14 residues in the CDR3. In nucleotides, the CDR3 is TGTGCCAGCAGCCGGGGACTAGCGAGCCACGAGCAGTACTTC. The encoded protein is CASSRGLASHEQYF.

A few counts support this clonotype. The chain carries TRBV7-2 and TRBJ1-2; a possible D gene is TRBD1 (5 bases). Deletions cut 0 bases from V and 4 bases from J, with 21 bases between. The CDR3 has 18 amino acids. Germline CDR1 is SGHTA and CDR2 is FQGNSA. This CDR3 reads CASSLAGNWEGRVYGYTF. In DNA form, the CDR3 reads TGTGCCAGCAGCTTAGCCGGGAATTGGGAGGGGAGGGTCTATGGCTACACCTTC.

V is TRBV12-5 and J is TRBJ1-5, with 8 bases that match TRBD1. There are 15 residues in the CDR3. The ends lost 2 bases at V and 2 bases at J; junction bases unmatched: 2. The germline gives CDR1 LGHNT, CDR2 FRNRAP. CDR3 sequence (DNA): TGTGCTAGTGGTTTGACACAGGGGGGCAATCAGCCCCAGCATTTT. It encodes CASGLTQGGNQPQHF.

The table lists this clonotype with a few counts. The rearrangement uses TRBV15 and TRBJ1-3, with 9 bases identical to TRBD1. V dropped 2 bases and J dropped 8; count of bases not matched to a gene: 13. This CDR3 has 17 amino acids. The germline V gene encodes CDR1 LNHNV and CDR2 YYDKDF (reference sequence). The CDR3, as DNA: TGTGCCACCAGCAGAAACACTCTCCGGGACAGGGAGGACACCATATATTTT. Protein product: CATSRNTLRDREDTIYF.

CDR3 coding DNA: TGTGCCAGCAGCTGGACAGGGAGGGCAGATACGCAGTATTTT. Encoded protein: CASSWTGRADTQYF. The chain is built from TRBV2 and TRBJ2-3; perhaps TRBD1 as D (8 bases). Germline CDR1 and CDR2: SNHLY and FYNNEI. The V end was cut by 6 bases, the J end by 4 bases, with 14 bases between. The CDR3 runs 14 residues.

The V and J genes are TRBV27 and TRBJ1-5; 9 nucleotides align to TRBD1. Germline V CDR1 and CDR2: MNHEY, SMNVEV (reference sequence). This CDR3 spans 15 amino acids. Germline trimming cut 6 bases from V and 1 base from J; bases unmatched to any gene: 4. Here the CDR3 DNA reads TGTGCCAGCAGCCCTGGGACAGGGAGCAATCAGCCCCAGCATTTT. Translated, it gives CASSPGTGSNQPQHF.

The chain combines TRBV5-1 with TRBJ1-6, with 7 nucleotides matching TRBD1. The junction had 8 bases not matched to a gene; V was cut back by 4 bases and J by 7 bases. Germline V CDR1 and CDR2: SGHRS, YFSETQ. The CDR3 has 15 residues. The CDR3: CASSPSRGTNSPLHF. The CDR3 nucleotides read TGCGCCAGCAGCCCCTCCAGGGGGACCAATTCACCCCTCCACTTT.

This clonotype has a handful of counts. Here the CDR3 reads CASSVTGNEQFF. DNA for the CDR3: TGTGCCAGCAGTGTCACAGGAAATGAGCAGTTCTTC. This sequence joins TRBV6-1 and TRBJ2-1; TRBD1 might be the D (5 bases). This CDR3 spans 12 amino acids. Trimming removed 4 bases at V and 7 bases at J, with 8 bases between. CDR1 is MNHNS, CDR2 SASEGT, per germline.

This clonotype was recorded a few times. The chain has TRBV30 and TRBJ1-2; tentatively, D is TRBD1 (5 bases). V shed 8 bases and J shed 3 bases, with 16 bases lying between them. The germline V gene encodes CDR1 GTSNPN and CDR2 SVGIG (reference sequence). The CDR3 has 13 residues. The chain's CDR3 is CAGERRRDYGYTF. Written as DNA, the CDR3 is TGTGCCGGGGAAAGACGCAGGGACTATGGCTACACCTTC.

V is TRBV12-3 or TRBV12-4 and J is TRBJ2-5; D gene ambiguous. The V gene lost 5 bases and the J gene lost 2 bases, with 9 bases spanning the gap. The CDR3 covers 13 residues. CDR3 sequence (DNA): TGTGCCAGCAGTCGTGACATGCAAGAGACCCAGTACTTC. This sequence encodes CASSRDMQETQYF.

This clonotype appeared a few times. The chain has TRBV19 and TRBJ1-5; 8 bases are a match to TRBD1. After removal of 6 bases from V and 10 bases from J, the junction contained 11 bases not matched to a gene. The CDR3 loop spans 14 amino acids. CDR1 is LNHDA and CDR2 is SQIVND in the germline V gene (reference sequence). The CDR3 DNA reads TGTGCCAGTAGCCGAGGACAGGGCGGGTCCCCCCAGCATTTT. As protein: CASSRGQGGSPQHF.

V and J are TRBV30 and TRBJ1-1, with no clear D. From germline, CDR1 is GTSNPN and CDR2 SVGIG (reference sequence). V lost 5 bases to trimming and J lost 1 base, with 11 bases between them. This CDR3 region has 13 residues. This CDR3 reads CAWVRRRNTEAFF. CDR3 sequence (DNA): TGTGCCTGGGTTAGAAGGAGGAACACTGAAGCTTTCTTT.

This clonotype was seen a handful of times. This chain uses TRBV27 with TRBJ1-1, with D hard to call. Germline-derived CDR1 and CDR2 are MNHEY and SMNVEV (reference sequence). The V end lost 2 bases, the J end lost 0 bases, and 10 bases lay between the germline ends. The CDR3 consists of 15 residues. The CDR3 DNA reads TGTGCCAGCAGTTTAGGAGGACCCATGAACACTGAAGCTTTCTTT. It translates to CASSLGGPMNTEAFF.

This sequence joins TRBV29-1 and TRBJ2-3; perhaps TRBD2 as D (5 bases). This CDR3 has 14 amino acids. Germline CDR1 SQVTM, CDR2 ANQGSEA. The V gene lost 7 bases and the J gene lost 0 bases, with 14 bases spanning the gap. This CDR3 reads CSAGGSPSTDTQYF. CDR3 nucleotides: TGCAGCGCTGGAGGTTCTCCTAGCACAGATACGCAGTATTTT.

This chain uses TRBV20-1 with TRBJ2-5; perhaps TRBD2 as D (7 bases). V was cut by 3 bases and J by 5 bases, with 19 bases left in between. This CDR3 region has 15 residues. Germline CDR1 reads DFQATT; CDR2 reads SNEGSKA (reference sequence). The CDR3 nucleotides are TGCAGTGCTAGGTCCCCTGCGGGGGCGGTGGAGACCCAGTACTTC. It specifies CSARSPAGAVETQYF.

The table lists this clonotype with a few counts. The rearrangement links TRBV7-2 to TRBJ1-1, with TRBD1 identical over 9 bases. J gave up 4 bases and V 4 bases, and 4 bases lay outside the gene matches. The V gene's germline CDR1 is SGHTA and CDR2 FQGNSA. The CDR3 spans 14 residues. CDR3 coding DNA: TGTGCCAGCAGCTGGACAGGGGCGGGCACTGAAGCTTTCTTT. Its translation is CASSWTGAGTEAFF.

A remark on this clonotype: A read error may account for a junction end that differs from germline. The chain joins TRBV6-5 to TRBJ1-5, with 8 positions matching TRBD1. This CDR3 has 16 amino acids. The germline V gene has CDR1 MNHEY and CDR2 SVGAGI. Written as DNA, the CDR3 is TGTGCCAGCAGTTACTCAACAGGGGGTAGCAATCAGCCCCGGCATTTT. Its protein is CASSYSTGGSNQPRHF.

This clonotype occurred a few times. The V gene is TRBV19, the J gene TRBJ1-6; the match to TRBD1 covers 7 bases. In germline, CDR1 is LNHDA, CDR2 SQIVND (reference sequence). The junction had 8 bases not matched to a gene; V was cut back by 6 bases and J by 9 bases. The CDR3 has 14 residues. CDR3: CASRFPTGISPLHF. For the CDR3, the DNA is TGTGCCAGTAGATTTCCGACAGGGATTTCACCCCTCCACTTT.

This clonotype was observed a handful of times. J is TRBJ1-1 and V is TRBV5-1; D may be TRBD1 (6 bases). There are 17 residues in the CDR3. The V gene's germline CDR1 is SGHRS and CDR2 YFSETQ. V was cut by 1 base and J by 1 base, with 17 bases left in between. Here the CDR3 reads CASSLSRGVSSNTEAFF. DNA for the CDR3: TGCGCCAGCAGCTTGAGCAGGGGAGTTTCTTCGAACACTGAAGCTTTCTTT.

V usage is TRBV20-1 and J usage is TRBJ1-5, with D possibly matching TRBD1 (5 bases). The CDR3 sequence is 15 residues long. Germline V gene data show CDR1 as DFQATT and CDR2 as SNEGSKA (reference sequence). Deletions cut 1 base from V and 3 bases from J, with 13 bases between. The CDR3 bases are TGCAGTGCTAGAGCGGAGGGGAACTTCAATCAGCCCCAGCATTTT. Amino acids: CSARAEGNFNQPQHF.

The chain carries TRBV4-2 and TRBJ2-2; 8 bases align to TRBD1. This CDR3 is built from 19 residues. V lost 0 bases and J lost 2; bases outside the gene matches: 11. Germline V gene lookup returns CDR1 LGHNA and CDR2 YNFKEQ. CDR3 region: CASSQDPQGVEGNTGELFF. For the CDR3, the DNA is TGTGCCAGCAGCCAAGACCCACAGGGGGTCGAGGGCAACACCGGGGAGCTGTTTTTT.

CDR3 in amino acids: CSAVGPGEAYNEQFF. CDR3 nucleotides: TGCAGTGCCGTTGGTCCGGGGGAGGCCTACAATGAGCAGTTCTTC. The J gene is TRBJ2-1, the V gene TRBV20-1, with a weak D call TRBD2 (6 bases). The CDR3 runs 15 residues. The germline V gene has CDR1 DFQATT and CDR2 SNEGSKA (reference sequence). Trimming shortened V by 6 bases and J by 2 bases, and 17 bases separated the two germline ends.

V and J are TRBV5-5 and TRBJ1-1; the D is unclear. This CDR3 has 11 residues. Trimming pared 7 bases from V and 0 bases from J, leaving 4 bases between. CDR1 SGHKS and CDR2 YYEKEE come from the germline V gene (reference sequence). The CDR3 reads CASAVNTEAFF. The CDR3 DNA is TGTGCCAGCGCAGTGAACACTGAAGCTTTCTTT. Filled out from reference TRBV5-5 and TRBJ1-1, the complete variable domain reads DAGVTQSPTHLIKTRGQQVTLRCSPISGHKSVSWYQQVLGQGPQFIFQYYEKEERGRGNFPDRFSARQFPNYSSELNVNALLLGDSALYLCASAVNTEAFFGQGTRLTVV.

This clonotype showed up just a few times. The rearrangement uses TRBV29-1 and TRBJ1-2, with TRBD1 matching over 8 bases. The CDR3 length is 12 residues. V lost 7 bases, J lost 4 bases, and 5 bases stayed unmatched. Germline lookup yields CDR1 SQVTM and CDR2 ANQGSEA. CDR3 amino acids: CSAVTGAYGYTF. The CDR3 region has the DNA TGCAGCGCCGTGACAGGGGCCTATGGCTACACCTTC. The variable domain in full, completed from reference TRBV29-1 and TRBJ1-2, reads SAVISQKPSRDICQRGTSLTIQCQVDSQVTMMFWYRQQPGQSLTLIATANQGSEATYESGFVIDKFPISRPNLTFSTLTVSNMSPEDSSIYLCSAVTGAYGYTFGSGTRLTVV.

This clonotype has just a few counts. The DNA for the CDR3 is TGTGCCAGCAGTTTAGCGCCAGGGAACGATGCAGATACGCAGTATTTT. Translating it yields CASSLAPGNDADTQYF. The V gene is TRBV12-3 or TRBV12-4, the J gene TRBJ2-3, with TRBD1 as a possible D gene (5 bases). This CDR3 spans 16 amino acids. Trimming removed 0 bases at V and 4 bases at J, with 14 bases between.

Only a few counts were recorded for this clonotype. The CDR3 loop reads CASSVDSNYGYTF. The CDR3 DNA reads TGTGCCAGCAGCGTGGACAGTAACTATGGCTACACCTTC. This chain uses TRBV2 with TRBJ1-2; D may be TRBD1 (6 bases). From germline, CDR1 is SNHLY and CDR2 FYNNEI. The CDR3 contains 13 residues. V lost 6 bases and J lost 1, with 9 bases in between.

This clonotype appeared a few times. This sequence joins TRBV20-1 and TRBJ1-5, with D possibly being TRBD1 (6 bases). CDR3 length: 16 amino acids. In germline, CDR1 is DFQATT, CDR2 SNEGSKA (reference sequence). Deletions cut 1 base from V and 1 base from J, with 14 bases between. The CDR3 loop reads CSARVGGQLSNQPQHF. The CDR3 DNA follows: TGCAGTGCTAGAGTCGGGGGGCAACTGAGCAATCAGCCCCAGCATTTT.

V usage is TRBV7-6 and J usage is TRBJ2-4; 8 bases are a match to TRBD1. CDR1 and CDR2 from the germline V gene are SGHVS and FNYEAQ. The CDR3 is made up of 14 amino acids. Trimming took 2 bases from V and 12 from J; bases not matched to a gene: 9. CDR3 sequence reads: CASSLKDREDSQYF. The CDR3 coding sequence is TGTGCCAGCAGCTTAAAGGACAGGGAAGATAGTCAGTACTTC.

This clonotype occurred a few times. The chain recombines TRBV5-4 with TRBJ2-3; the D is unclear. The length of the CDR3 is 15 residues. V was trimmed by 4 bases and J by 6 bases, leaving 18 bases between them. Looked up from germline, CDR1 is SGHNT and CDR2 is YYREEE (reference sequence). The CDR3: CASSPINRQTDTQYF. The DNA for the CDR3 is TGTGCCAGCAGCCCGATTAACCGACAAACCGATACGCAGTATTTT.

The DNA for the CDR3 is TGCGCCAGCAGCTCCCTTAGCGGGGAAGAGACCCAGTACTTC. It translates to CASSSLSGEETQYF. This chain uses TRBV5-1 with TRBJ2-5; 8 bases are shared with TRBD2. CDR3 size: 14 residues. After removal of 3 bases from V and 3 bases from J, the junction contained 4 bases not matched to a gene. Germline loops: CDR1 SGHRS, CDR2 YFSETQ.